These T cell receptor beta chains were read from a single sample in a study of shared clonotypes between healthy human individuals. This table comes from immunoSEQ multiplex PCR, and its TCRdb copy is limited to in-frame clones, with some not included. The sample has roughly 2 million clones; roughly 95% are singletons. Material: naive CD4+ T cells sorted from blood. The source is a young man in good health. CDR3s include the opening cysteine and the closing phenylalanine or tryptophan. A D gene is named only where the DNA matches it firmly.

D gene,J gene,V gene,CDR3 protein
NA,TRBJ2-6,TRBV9,CASSAFREVGANVLTF
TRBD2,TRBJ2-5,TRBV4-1,CASSQDHSGTSTKTQYF
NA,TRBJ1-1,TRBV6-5,CASSLVGTEAFF
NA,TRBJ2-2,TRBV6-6,CASSWRAPFVAGELFF
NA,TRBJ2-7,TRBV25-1,CASSVGTSYEQYF
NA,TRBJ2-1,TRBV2,CAITGTKSNEQFF
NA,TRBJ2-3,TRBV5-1,CASSLEGLLRTDTQYF
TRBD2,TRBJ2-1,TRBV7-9,CASSSRYFAGGQTNEQFF
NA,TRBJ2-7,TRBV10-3,CAISEGRNVDEQYF
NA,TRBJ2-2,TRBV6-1,CASSGTLGRPTANTGELFF
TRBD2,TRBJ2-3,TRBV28,CASSTSGGGTDTQYF
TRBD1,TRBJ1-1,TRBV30,CAWSVRGGGQGLTEAFF
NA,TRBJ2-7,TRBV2,CASSGGPGYEQYF
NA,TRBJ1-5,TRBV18,CASSSGVNQPQHF
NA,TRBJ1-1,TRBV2,CASSEEVVNTEAFF
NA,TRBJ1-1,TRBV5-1,CASSLGGFSMNTEAFF
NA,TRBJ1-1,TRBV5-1,CASSLVRGIAEAFF
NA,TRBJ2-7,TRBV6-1,CASSERVGTDSYEQYF
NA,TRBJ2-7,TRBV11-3,CASSPGPSYEQYF
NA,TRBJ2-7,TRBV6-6,CASSYRGPTPYEQYF
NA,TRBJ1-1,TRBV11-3,CASSSTVNTEAFF
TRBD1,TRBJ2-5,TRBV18,CASSLGTNRGQETQYF
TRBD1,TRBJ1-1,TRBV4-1,CASIPGQGVNTEAFF
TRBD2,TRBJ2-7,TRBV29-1,CSVGRLAGPGEQYF
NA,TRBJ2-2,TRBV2,CASSPTVTGELFF
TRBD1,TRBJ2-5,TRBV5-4,CASSGQGEGETQYF
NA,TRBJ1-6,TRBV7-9,CASSLETLGNSPLHF
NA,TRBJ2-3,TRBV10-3,CAISEGPDTQYF
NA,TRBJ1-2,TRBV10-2,CASSEVGLLSGGYTF
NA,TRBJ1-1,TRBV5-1,CASSLWPAGTEAFF
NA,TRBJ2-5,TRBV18,CASSPLQQETQYF
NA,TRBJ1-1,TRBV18,CASCTGEGTEAFF
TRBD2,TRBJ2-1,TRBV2,CASRPLRLAGMSSYNEQFF
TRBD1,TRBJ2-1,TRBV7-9,CASTLRDREYNEQFF
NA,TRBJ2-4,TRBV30,CAWSPPGKGGKNIQYF
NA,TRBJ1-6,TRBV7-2,CASSLRGVNSPLHF
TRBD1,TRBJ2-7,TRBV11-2,CASSSGQGRDEQYF
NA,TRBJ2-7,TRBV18,CASSPQSAGGTYEQYF
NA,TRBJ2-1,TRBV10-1,CASSENGRRAIQFF
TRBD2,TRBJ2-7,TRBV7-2,CASSRSRGGPYEQYF
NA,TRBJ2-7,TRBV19,CASSSSTGSYEQYF
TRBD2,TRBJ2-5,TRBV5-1,CASSLREGRGETQYF
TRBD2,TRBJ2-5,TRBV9,CASSVRGVRQETQYF
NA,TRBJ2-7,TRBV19,CASSIRTGTSGYEQYF
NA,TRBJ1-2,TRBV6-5,CASSRGFGYGYTF
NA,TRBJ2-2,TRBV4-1,CASSQEGVGGPGRELFF
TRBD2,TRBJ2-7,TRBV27,CASSFLVSGNYEQYF
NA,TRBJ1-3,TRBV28,CASTLPPGGSGNTIYF
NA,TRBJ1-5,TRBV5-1,CASSLTGDPPQHF
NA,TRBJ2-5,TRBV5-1,CASSLPGLSQYF
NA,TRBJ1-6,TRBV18,CASSKGNYNSPLHF
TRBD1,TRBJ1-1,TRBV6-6,CASRPQGAGYTEAFF